This TCR beta chain stems from a study of T cells expressing NK-cell markers. After re-calling the 5' RACE reads, TCRdb lists one entry per CDR3 protein, DNA absent. The table for this sample gives 200,000 to 300,000 distinct CDR3 sequences. Germline CDR1 and CDR2: MNHNS and SASEGT. The CDR3 length is 13 residues. The origin of this receptor is a woman between 18 and 70 years old in good health. The chain joins TRBV6-1 to TRBJ1-4; the D call from TCRdb, TRBD1, cannot be confirmed without DNA. Sequences were obtained from blood T cells: a sorted CD56 or NKG2C T cell subset, CD4+ or CD8+ T cells, or bulk PBMC T cells (not recorded which). CDR3 amino acids: CASKRDINEKLFF.